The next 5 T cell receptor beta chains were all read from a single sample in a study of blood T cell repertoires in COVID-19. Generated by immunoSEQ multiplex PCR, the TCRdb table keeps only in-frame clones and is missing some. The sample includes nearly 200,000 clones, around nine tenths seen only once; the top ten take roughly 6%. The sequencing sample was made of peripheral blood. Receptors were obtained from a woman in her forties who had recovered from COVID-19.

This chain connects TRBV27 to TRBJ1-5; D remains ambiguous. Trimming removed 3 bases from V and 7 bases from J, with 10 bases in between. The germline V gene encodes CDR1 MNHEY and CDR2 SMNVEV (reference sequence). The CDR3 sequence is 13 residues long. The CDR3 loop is CASSFLGGQPQHF. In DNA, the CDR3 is TGTGCCAGCAGTTTTCTCGGCGGCCAGCCCCAGCATTTT.

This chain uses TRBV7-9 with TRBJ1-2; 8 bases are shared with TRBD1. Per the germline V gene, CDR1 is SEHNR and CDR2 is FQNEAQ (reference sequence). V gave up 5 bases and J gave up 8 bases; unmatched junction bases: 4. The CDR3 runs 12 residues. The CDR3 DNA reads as TGTGCCAGCAGCCAGGGACAGGCCGGCTACACCTTC. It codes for CASSQGQAGYTF. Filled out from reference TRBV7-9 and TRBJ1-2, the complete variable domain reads DTGVSQNPRHKITKRGQNVTFRCDPISEHNRLYWYRQTLGQGPEFLTYFQNEAQLEKSRLLSDRFSAERPKGSFSTLEIQRTEQGDSAMYLCASSQGQAGYTFGSGTRLTVV.

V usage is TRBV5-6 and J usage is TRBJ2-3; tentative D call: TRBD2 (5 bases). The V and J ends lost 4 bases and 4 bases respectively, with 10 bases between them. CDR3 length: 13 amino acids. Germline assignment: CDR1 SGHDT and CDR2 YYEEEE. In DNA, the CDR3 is TGTGCCAGCAGCCCGGACTCTGCAGATACGCAGTATTTT. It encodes CASSPDSADTQYF.

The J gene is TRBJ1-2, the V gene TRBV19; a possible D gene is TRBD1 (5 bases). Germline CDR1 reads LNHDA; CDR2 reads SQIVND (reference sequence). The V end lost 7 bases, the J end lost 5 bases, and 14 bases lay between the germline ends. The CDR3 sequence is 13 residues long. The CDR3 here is CASKGNLRYGYTF. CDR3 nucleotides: TGTGCCAGTAAGGGGAACCTGCGGTATGGCTACACCTTC.

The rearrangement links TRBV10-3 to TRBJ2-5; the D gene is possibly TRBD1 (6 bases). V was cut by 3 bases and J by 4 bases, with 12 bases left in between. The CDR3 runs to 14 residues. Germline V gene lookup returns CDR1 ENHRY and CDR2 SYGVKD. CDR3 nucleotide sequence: TGTGCCATCAGTGAAATGTCCAGGGGAGAGACCCAGTACTTC. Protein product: CAISEMSRGETQYF.